The present T cell receptor beta chain was sequenced within a study of blood T cell repertoires in COVID-19. Study summary: Sample material is recorded as cDNA or gDNA derived from T cells, B-cell-depleted T cells, or PBMCs.

CDR1 is ENHRY and CDR2 is SYGVKD in the germline V gene. The CDR3 totals 14 residues. After removal of 6 bases from V and 3 bases from J, the junction contained 6 bases not matched to a gene. Original analysis: Scientists estimated how many nucleated cells there were by amplifying reference gene primers. Assay: immunoSEQ multiplex PCR; the TCRdb copy retains only in-frame clones and omits some. From that table come the V and J calls and clone size; the DNA was used to work out D and trimming. The sample includes over 250,000 clones, roughly 88% seen only once; the top ten take roughly 10%. Material: peripheral blood. The clonotype originates from a woman between 65 and 79 years old with COVID-19, enrolled during active disease. The chain uses TRBV10-3 and TRBJ2-7; TRBD1 matches 9 bases. CDR3 protein: CAIRDDRGDYEQYF. The CDR3, as DNA: TGTGCCATCAGAGACGACAGGGGGGACTACGAGCAGTACTTC.